Listed here are 27 T cell receptor beta chains from one sample, sequenced in a study of T cell repertoires in cytomegalovirus infection. TCRdb redid the calling of the reads with MiXCR, one entry per CDR3 protein. The sample lists roughly 320,000 distinct CDR3 sequences, around a tenth seen once, with 3.5% to 4.5% in the top ten. Source material: PBMCs. Receptors were obtained from a human donor in good health (CMV status not recorded). Some clones in this sample may be carry-over from other donors' samples.

This clonotype was recorded many times. The V call is TRBV7-2, the J call TRBJ1-6; D is perhaps TRBD1 (6 bases). CDR3 size: 13 residues. The germline gives CDR1 SGHTA, CDR2 FQGNSA. The germline V and J ends were trimmed by 5 bases and 7 bases, with 9 bases remaining between them. CDR3 nucleotides: TGTGCCAGCAGCGGTCAGGGGAATTCACCCCTCCACTTT. Its translation is CASSGQGNSPLHF.

This clonotype appeared a few times. This rearrangement joins TRBV7-9 to TRBJ2-4; 7 nucleotides align to TRBD1. Germline loops: CDR1 SEHNR, CDR2 FQNEAQ (reference sequence). Unmatched junction bases numbered 9, after V lost 3 bases and J lost 7 bases. CDR3 size: 15 residues. The CDR3, as DNA: TGTGCCAGCAGCTTGACCCGGGACAGTGCCAACATTCAGTACTTC. It is translated as CASSLTRDSANIQYF. The entire variable domain, with the rest obtained from reference TRBV7-9 and TRBJ2-4, is as follows: DTGVSQNPRHKITKRGQNVTFRCDPISEHNRLYWYRQTLGQGPEFLTYFQNEAQLEKSRLLSDRFSAERPKGSFSTLEIQRTEQGDSAMYLCASSLTRDSANIQYFGAGTRLSVL.

This clonotype was seen a handful of times. J is TRBJ1-2 and V is TRBV6-2 or TRBV6-3; D gene unclear. Trimming pared 0 bases from V and 1 base from J, leaving 3 bases between. From germline, CDR1 is MNHEY and CDR2 SVGEGT. The length of the CDR3 is 13 residues. The CDR3 reads CASSYSGNYGYTF. CDR3 coding DNA: TGTGCCAGCAGTTACTCGGGTAACTATGGCTACACCTTC.

This clonotype was picked up many times. The chain recombines TRBV18 with TRBJ2-7; 11 positions agree with TRBD1. This CDR3 is 14 amino acids long. The J segment lost 2 bases and the V segment lost 5 bases, leaving 2 bases of the junction unmatched. The germline V gene has CDR1 KGHSH and CDR2 LQKENI. CDR3 residues: CASSTDRGPYEQYF. In DNA, the CDR3 is TGTGCCAGCTCAACGGACAGGGGGCCCTACGAGCAGTACTTC.

This clonotype was picked up many times. This chain connects TRBV7-2 to TRBJ1-5, with unresolved D. Trimming shortened V by 7 bases and J by 4 bases, and 14 bases separated the two germline ends. Germline V gene lookup returns CDR1 SGHTA and CDR2 FQGNSA. The CDR3 extends over 14 amino acids. CDR3 protein: CASTEFSGNQPQHF. Here the CDR3 DNA reads TGTGCCAGCACCGAATTCTCGGGGAATCAGCCCCAGCATTTT. Supplemented by reference TRBV7-2 and TRBJ1-5, the full variable domain reads GAGVSQSPSNKVTEKGKDVELRCDPISGHTALYWYRQSLGQGLEFLIYFQGNSAPDKSGLPSDRFSAERTGGSVSTLTIQRTQQEDSAVYLCASTEFSGNQPQHFGDGTRLSIL.

The CDR3 loop reads CASSLDGHNSPLHF. The DNA of the CDR3 is TGTGCCAGCAGCTTAGATGGCCATAATTCACCCCTCCACTTT. The genes are TRBV11-3 and TRBJ1-6; no clear D gene. The germline V and J ends were trimmed by 0 bases and 5 bases, with 5 bases remaining between them. Looked up from germline, CDR1 is SGHNT and CDR2 is YENEEA. The CDR3 is made up of 14 amino acids.

This clonotype was recorded a few times. The chain uses TRBV4-3 and TRBJ1-5; a weak D match, TRBD1 (5 bases). This CDR3 comprises 15 residues. V gave up 0 bases and J gave up 6 bases, with 12 bases separating them. Germline CDR1 reads LGHNA; CDR2 reads YSLEER. CDR3 loop: CASSQDGAGGQPQHF. CDR3 DNA: TGCGCCAGCAGCCAAGATGGGGCAGGTGGTCAGCCCCAGCATTTT.

This clonotype has ten or more counts. The V call is TRBV24-1, the J call TRBJ2-5; TRBD2 agrees at 8 bases. This CDR3 has 15 residues. Germline CDR1 is KGHDR and CDR2 is SFDVKD. The V segment lost 5 bases and the J segment 2 bases; nucleotides outside the gene matches: 6. The CDR3 nucleotides are TGTGCCACCAGTGCTCCCGGGACTAGACAAGAGACCCAGTACTTC. Translation gives CATSAPGTRQETQYF.

The rearrangement joins TRBV25-1 to TRBJ2-5; possible D gene TRBD1, 5 bases. CDR3 size: 14 residues. V lost 0 bases and J lost 6, with 11 bases in between. The germline CDR1 and CDR2 sequences are MGHDK and SYGVNS. In DNA, the CDR3 is TGTGCCAGCAGTGAATATGGGGCAGACAAGACCCAGTACTTC. Amino acid sequence: CASSEYGADKTQYF.

Of note for this clonotype: A read error may be the cause here, since a much bigger clone is one base away. The chain carries TRBV5-3 and TRBJ2-1, with D maybe TRBD2 (5 bases). TRBV5-3 is noted as an ORF with a role that remains uncertain. CDR3 size: 16 residues. CDR3 nucleotides: TGTGCCAGCAGCTTGGAGCCGGGGAGATTAGGCGATGAGCAGTTCTTC. This sequence encodes CASSLEPGRLGDEQFF.

This clonotype was seen more than once but under ten times. The V call is TRBV19, the J call TRBJ2-1; maybe TRBD1 (7 bases). This CDR3 is built from 14 residues. Per the germline V gene, CDR1 is LNHDA and CDR2 is SQIVND (reference sequence). V shed 7 bases and J shed 8 bases, with 18 bases lying between them. The CDR3 loop reads CASTSQGEVDEQFF. The CDR3 coding sequence is TGTGCCAGTACTTCTCAGGGGGAGGTCGATGAGCAGTTCTTC.

The genes are TRBV9 and TRBJ1-3, with 8 bases identical to TRBD1. This CDR3 is built from 15 residues. Germline CDR1 reads SGDLS; CDR2 reads YYNGEE. The junction had 7 bases not matched to a gene; V was cut back by 4 bases and J by 4 bases. The DNA of the CDR3 is TGTGCCAGCAGCCCAAGACAGGGGAAAGGAAACACCATATATTTT. Its protein product is CASSPRQGKGNTIYF. Complete variable domain (other parts from reference TRBV9 and TRBJ1-3): DSGVTQTPKHLITATGQRVTLRCSPRSGDLSVYWYQQSLDQGLQFLIQYYNGEERAKGNILERFSAQQFPDLHSELNLSSLELGDSALYFCASSPRQGKGNTIYFGEGSWLTVV.

This chain links TRBV2 with TRBJ1-6; no reliable D call. The germline CDR1 and CDR2 sequences are SNHLY and FYNNEI. The CDR3 length is 13 residues. V lost 5 bases and J lost 7, with 9 bases in between. CDR3 region: CASSMGGNSPLHF. The CDR3 nucleotides are TGTGCCAGCAGTATGGGAGGCAATTCACCCCTCCACTTT.

This chain connects TRBV28 to TRBJ1-6; D is uncertain. Deletions cut 7 bases from V and 7 bases from J, with 11 bases between. The CDR3 sequence is 13 residues long. Germline V gene sequence: CDR1 MDHEN, CDR2 SYDVKM. CDR3: CASIGQLNSPLHF. DNA for the CDR3: TGTGCCAGCATTGGGCAGTTAAATTCACCCCTCCACTTT. Based on the CDR3 plus reference TRBV28 and TRBJ1-6, the full variable domain is DVKVTQSSRYLVKRTGEKVFLECVQDMDHENMFWYRQDPGLGLRLIYFSYDVKMKEKGDIPEGYSVSREKKERFSLILESASTNQTSMYLCASIGQLNSPLHFGNGTRLTVT.

This clonotype has at least ten counts. The chain has TRBV12-3 or TRBV12-4 and TRBJ2-1, with 7 bases fitting TRBD2. The CDR3 has 15 residues. The V and J ends lost 3 bases and 4 bases, in that order; junction bases with no gene match: 6. The CDR3 DNA reads as TGTGCCAGCAGTTTGATGGGGGGGGGATACAATGAGCAGTTCTTC. Translated, it gives CASSLMGGGYNEQFF.

There are a few counts of this clonotype. This chain connects TRBV7-2 to TRBJ1-6, with 7 bases lining up with TRBD1. The CDR3 is 14 amino acids. V trimming: 7 bases; J trimming: 7 bases; junction bases outside the gene matches: 7. The germline V gene has CDR1 SGHTA and CDR2 FQGNSA. The CDR3 region has the DNA TGTGCCAGCAACCTGGACAGGAGAAATTCACCCCTCCACTTT. Encoded protein: CASNLDRRNSPLHF.

This clonotype has a count of ten or more. The V gene is TRBV27, the J gene TRBJ2-7; 9 bases align to TRBD1. The CDR3 runs 13 residues. Germline CDR1 and CDR2: MNHEY and SMNVEV (reference sequence). The V and J ends lost 8 bases and 5 bases, in that order; junction bases with no gene match: 7. The CDR3 coding sequence is TGTGCCAGCCGATGGACAGGGGCAAACGAGCAGTACTTC. Residues: CASRWTGANEQYF.

A few counts support this clonotype. V usage is TRBV12-3 or TRBV12-4 and J usage is TRBJ1-1, with D possibly TRBD1 on 5 matching bases. This CDR3 region has 13 residues. Trimming cost V 2 bases and J 6 bases, with 10 bases left between them. The CDR3 region is CASSLRLGAEAFF. CDR3 nucleotides: TGTGCCAGCAGTTTACGGTTGGGGGCTGAAGCTTTCTTT.

This clonotype has a count of ten or more. The J gene is TRBJ1-1, the V gene TRBV20-1, with 8 bases fitting TRBD1. Germline loops: CDR1 DFQATT, CDR2 SNEGSKA (reference sequence). The ends lost 5 bases at V and 5 bases at J; junction bases unmatched: 13. The CDR3 length is 15 residues. CDR3 amino acids: CSARKDRARGTEAFF. In DNA, the CDR3 is TGCAGTGCTCGTAAGGACAGGGCAAGGGGAACTGAAGCTTTCTTT.

This clonotype was observed many times. The rearrangement links TRBV7-2 to TRBJ2-7; 8 bases fit TRBD2. The CDR3 has 17 residues. Per germline, CDR1 SGHTA and CDR2 FQGNSA. V lost 6 bases, J lost 4 bases, and 17 bases stayed unmatched. For the CDR3, the DNA is TGTGCCAGCAGTTCTCCGACGGCGGGAGGATTACGTTACGAGCAGTACTTC. Amino acid sequence: CASSSPTAGGLRYEQYF. Full variable domain (missing parts from reference TRBV7-2 and TRBJ2-7): GAGVSQSPSNKVTEKGKDVELRCDPISGHTALYWYRQSLGQGLEFLIYFQGNSAPDKSGLPSDRFSAERTGGSVSTLTIQRTQQEDSAVYLCASSSPTAGGLRYEQYFGPGTRLTVT.

V is TRBV7-8 and J is TRBJ2-5; TRBD2 matches 9 bases. The junction had 8 bases not matched to a gene; V was cut back by 5 bases and J by 4 bases. CDR1 SGHVS and CDR2 FQNEAQ come from the germline V gene. This CDR3 contains 15 residues. CDR3: CASSARLAAPETQYF. The CDR3 DNA reads TGTGCCAGCAGCGCGAGACTAGCGGCGCCAGAGACCCAGTACTTC.

This clonotype was seen repeatedly, ten times or more. This chain uses TRBV6-1 with TRBJ2-5; 7 bases match TRBD2. The CDR3 spans 14 residues. Trimming removed 1 base from V and 3 bases from J; junction bases left unmatched: 2. Germline V gene data show CDR1 as MNHNS and CDR2 as SASEGT. The CDR3 DNA follows: TGTGCCAGCAGTGAAGGGCTAGCGGAAGAGACCCAGTACTTC. Its translation is CASSEGLAEETQYF.

The chain is built from TRBV20-1 and TRBJ2-3; the match to TRBD2 covers 7 bases. Unmatched junction bases numbered 5, after V lost 5 bases and J lost 3 bases. The CDR3 contains 13 residues. CDR1 and CDR2 (germline): DFQATT, SNEGSKA (reference sequence). The CDR3 protein is CSARAGSTDTQYF. CDR3 DNA: TGCAGTGCTCGAGCGGGGTCTACAGATACGCAGTATTTT.

This clonotype was detected ten times or more. This chain links TRBV7-9 with TRBJ1-1, with D unclear. CDR3 size: 13 residues. Germline V CDR1 and CDR2: SEHNR, FQNEAQ (reference sequence). Trimming shortened V by 4 bases and J by 1 base, and 7 bases separated the two germline ends. The CDR3 DNA sequence: TGTGCCAGCAGCTCAACCAAGAACACTGAAGCTTTCTTT. Encoded protein: CASSSTKNTEAFF.

This sequence joins TRBV6-2 or TRBV6-3 and TRBJ1-1, with unresolved D. The germline V and J ends were trimmed by 2 bases and 0 bases, with 10 bases remaining between them. Germline CDR1 is MNHEY and CDR2 is SVGEGT. The CDR3 totals 15 residues. CDR3 amino acids: CASSYGQRLNTEAFF. CDR3 in DNA: TGTGCCAGCAGTTACGGGCAGAGACTGAACACTGAAGCTTTCTTT.

This clonotype occurred a few times. The genes are TRBV19 and TRBJ2-1; D perhaps matches TRBD2 (6 bases). CDR3 size: 15 residues. Germline CDR1 reads LNHDA; CDR2 reads SQIVND (reference sequence). Trimming removed 7 bases at V and 7 bases at J, with 20 bases between. CDR3 sequence: CASKEVVAGRNEQFF. In nucleotides, the CDR3 is TGTGCCAGTAAAGAGGTAGTGGCGGGAAGGAATGAGCAGTTCTTC.

This clonotype came up many times. The gene calls are TRBV7-2 and TRBJ1-1, with D perhaps matching TRBD1 (5 bases). V was trimmed by 4 bases and J by 0 bases, leaving 12 bases between them. There are 15 residues in the CDR3. From germline, CDR1 is SGHTA and CDR2 FQGNSA. The CDR3 DNA reads TGTGCCAGCAGCTCACTCAAGGGGCTGAACACTGAAGCTTTCTTT. This sequence encodes CASSSLKGLNTEAFF.